This T cell receptor (beta chain) is from a study of CD8 T cells in ankylosing spondylitis. This clonotype was detected only a few times. Its cognate antigen is unknown. General study points: Seemingly characteristic of ankylosing spondylitis blood was a TCR beta motif consisting of under 10 highly homologous variants. Certain motif variants had earlier appeared in reactive arthritis synovial fluid and blood.

This CDR3 is 14 amino acids long. Germline V gives CDR1 WSHSY, CDR2 SAAADI. Trimming removed 5 bases at V and 4 bases at J, with 12 bases between. In TCRdb, the 5' RACE reads were re-called with MiXCR into one record per CDR3 protein. The data show 750,000 to 850,000 distinct CDR3 sequences, about 11% seen once. The receptor's source is a male donor with ankylosing spondylitis. The genes are TRBV10-2 and TRBJ1-5; D might be TRBD1 (5 bases). Source material: blood, either unsorted or a sorted T cell fraction (not recorded which). In DNA, the CDR3 is TGCGCCAGCAGTTCAGGGAATCGGAATCAGCCCCAGCATTTT. It specifies CASSSGNRNQPQHF.